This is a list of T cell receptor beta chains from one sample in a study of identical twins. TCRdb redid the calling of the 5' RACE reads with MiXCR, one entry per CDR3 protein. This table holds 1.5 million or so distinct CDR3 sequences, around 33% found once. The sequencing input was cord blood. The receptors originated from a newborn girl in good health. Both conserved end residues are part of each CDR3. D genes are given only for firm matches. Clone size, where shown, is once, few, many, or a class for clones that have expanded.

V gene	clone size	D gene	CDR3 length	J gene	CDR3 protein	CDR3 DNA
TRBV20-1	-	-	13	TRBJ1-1	CSASPSPNTEAFF	TGCAGTGCTAGTCCCTCACCGAACACTGAAGCTTTCTTT
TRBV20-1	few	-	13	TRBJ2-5	CSARDSWGETQYF	TGCAGTGCTAGAGATTCTTGGGGAGAGACCCAGTACTTC
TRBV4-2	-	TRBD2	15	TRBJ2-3	CASSPIAGLTDPQYF	TGTGCCAGCAGCCCTATAGCGGGACTCACAGATCCGCAGTATTTT
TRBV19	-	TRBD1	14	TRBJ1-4	CASSTGAFNEKLFF	TGTGCCAGTAGCACAGGGGCGTTTAATGAAAAACTGTTTTTT
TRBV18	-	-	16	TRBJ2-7	CASSPQGLPCSYEQYF	TGTGCCAGCTCACCACAGGGACTCCCGTGCTCCTACGAGCAGTACTTC
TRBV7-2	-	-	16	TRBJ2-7	CASSSQGTLSVYEQYF	TGTGCCAGCAGTTCCCAGGGGACTCTATCCGTATACGAGCAGTACTTC
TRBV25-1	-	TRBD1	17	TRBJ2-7	CASSPAITGVISNEQYF	TGTGCCAGCAGTCCAGCCATTACAGGGGTGATATCGAATGAGCAGTACTTC
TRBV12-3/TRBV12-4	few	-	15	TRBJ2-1	CASSKVGALYNEQFF	TGTGCCAGCAGTAAAGTCGGGGCCCTATACAATGAGCAGTTCTTC
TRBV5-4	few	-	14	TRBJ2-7	CASSRQGPPYEQYF	TGTGCCAGCAGCAGGCAGGGGCCTCCCTACGAGCAGTACTTC
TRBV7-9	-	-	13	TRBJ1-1	CASSDSRGGEAFF	TGTGCCAGCAGTGATTCCCGAGGTGGTGAAGCTTTCTTT
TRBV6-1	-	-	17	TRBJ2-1	CASSEYLSGLNYNEQFF	TGTGCCAGCAGTGAATATCTATCGGGACTCAACTACAATGAGCAGTTCTTC
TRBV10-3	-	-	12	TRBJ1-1	CAIRTRQAEAFF	TGTGCCATCAGAACCAGACAGGCTGAAGCTTTCTTT
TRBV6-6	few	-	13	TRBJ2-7	CASSNPGTPEQYF	TGTGCCAGCAGTAACCCAGGGACACCCGAGCAGTACTTC
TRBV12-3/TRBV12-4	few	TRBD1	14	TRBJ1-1	CASSYQGANTEAFF	TGTGCCAGCAGTTACCAGGGGGCGAACACTGAAGCTTTCTTT
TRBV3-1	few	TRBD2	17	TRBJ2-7	CASSQGPLAGGENEQYF	TGTGCCAGCAGCCAAGGTCCCCTAGCGGGGGGGGAGAATGAGCAGTACTTC
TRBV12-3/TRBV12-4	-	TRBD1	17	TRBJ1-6	CASSFSVSTGRNSPLHF	TGTGCCAGCAGTTTTTCGGTTTCGACAGGGAGAAATTCACCCCTCCACTTT
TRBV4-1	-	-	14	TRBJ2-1	CASSQSPGDNEQFF	TGCGCCAGCAGCCAGAGTCCAGGGGACAATGAGCAGTTCTTC
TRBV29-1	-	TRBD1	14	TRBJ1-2	CSVEGETGVYGYTF	TGCAGCGTTGAAGGAGAGACAGGGGTCTATGGCTACACCTTC
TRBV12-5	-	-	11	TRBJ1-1	CASGLDSEAFF	TGTGCTAGTGGCCTTGACAGTGAAGCTTTCTTT
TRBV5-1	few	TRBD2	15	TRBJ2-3	CASSMSGSGTDTQYF	TGCGCCAGCAGTATGAGCGGGAGCGGCACAGATACGCAGTATTTT
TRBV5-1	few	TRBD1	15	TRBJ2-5	CASSPLTGLQETQYF	TGCGCCAGCAGCCCACTGACAGGGTTACAAGAGACCCAGTACTTC
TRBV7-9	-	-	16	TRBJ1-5	CASSSLTWPFDQPQHF	TGTGCCAGCAGCTCCCTGACATGGCCTTTCGATCAGCCCCAGCATTTT
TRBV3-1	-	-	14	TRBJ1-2	CASSQVSTAGGYTF	TGTGCCAGCAGCCAAGTATCAACGGCGGGAGGCTACACCTTC
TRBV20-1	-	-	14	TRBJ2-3	CSASRNPGTDTQYF	TGCAGTGCTAGTAGGAACCCCGGCACAGATACGCAGTATTTT
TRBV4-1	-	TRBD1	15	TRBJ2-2	CASSQLTGVTGELFF	TGCGCCAGCAGCCAACTTACAGGGGTCACCGGGGAGCTGTTTTTT
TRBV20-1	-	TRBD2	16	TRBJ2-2	CSARLAGTANTGELFF	TGCAGTGCTAGACTAGCGGGGACCGCGAACACCGGGGAGCTGTTTTTT
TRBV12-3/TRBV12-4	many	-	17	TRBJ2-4	CASSLGTADSAKNIQYF	TGTGCCAGCAGTTTAGGGACAGCCGATTCAGCCAAAAACATTCAGTACTTC
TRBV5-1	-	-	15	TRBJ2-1	CASRYGISEYNEQFF	TGCGCCAGCAGATACGGAATTAGCGAGTACAATGAGCAGTTCTTC
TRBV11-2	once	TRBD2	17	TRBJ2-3	CASSFAGLAGTTDTQYF	TGTGCCAGCAGCTTCGCCGGACTAGCGGGGACCACAGATACGCAGTATTTT
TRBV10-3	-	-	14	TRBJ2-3	CAISASVSTDTQYF	TGTGCCATCAGTGCTAGCGTTAGCACAGATACGCAGTATTTT
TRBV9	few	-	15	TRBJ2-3	CASSVGSTSTDTQYF	TGTGCCAGCAGCGTAGGCTCCACGAGCACAGATACGCAGTATTTT
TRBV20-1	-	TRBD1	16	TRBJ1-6	CSARTGTGGGNSPLHF	TGCAGTGCTAGAACCGGAACAGGGGGTGGCAATTCACCCCTCCACTTT
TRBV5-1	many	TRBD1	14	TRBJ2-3	CASSLDRGPDTQYF	TGCGCCAGCAGCTTGGACAGGGGGCCAGATACGCAGTATTTT
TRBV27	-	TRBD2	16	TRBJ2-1	CASSFQRGGTYNEQFF	TGTGCCAGCAGTTTCCAGCGGGGGGGGACCTACAATGAGCAGTTCTTC
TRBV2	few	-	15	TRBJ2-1	CASSRRQGIYNEQFF	TGTGCCAGCAGCCGTCGGCAGGGGATCTACAATGAGCAGTTCTTC
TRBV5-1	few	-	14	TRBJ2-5	CASSAGHQPETQYF	TGCGCCAGCAGCGCGGGACATCAACCAGAGACCCAGTACTTC
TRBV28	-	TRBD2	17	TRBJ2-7	CASRVNLAGGPSYEQYF	TGTGCCAGCAGGGTAAACCTAGCGGGAGGGCCCTCCTACGAGCAGTACTTC
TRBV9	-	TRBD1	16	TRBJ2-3	CASSIRDRGRTDTQYF	TGTGCCAGCAGCATCCGGGACAGGGGGAGGACAGATACGCAGTATTTT
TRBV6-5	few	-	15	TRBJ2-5	CASSPHLARQETQYF	TGTGCCAGCAGCCCTCATCTAGCGAGACAAGAGACCCAGTACTTC
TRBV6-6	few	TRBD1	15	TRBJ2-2	CASSYRDSGPGELFF	TGTGCCAGCAGTTACCGGGACAGCGGTCCCGGGGAGCTGTTTTTT
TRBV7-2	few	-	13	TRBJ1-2	CASTLRALNGYTF	TGTGCCAGTACCCTCCGGGCTTTAAATGGCTACACCTTC
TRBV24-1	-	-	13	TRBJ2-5	CATSDRDSRGQYF	TGTGCCACCAGTGATCGGGACTCCCGAGGGCAGTACTTC
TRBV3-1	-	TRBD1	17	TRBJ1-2	CASSQDIYRGLKYGYTF	TGTGCCAGCAGCCAAGATATATACAGGGGGCTAAAGTATGGCTACACCTTC
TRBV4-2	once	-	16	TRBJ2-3	CASSLGAGSGTDTQYF	TGTGCCAGCAGCCTGGGGGCGGGGTCCGGCACAGATACGCAGTATTTT
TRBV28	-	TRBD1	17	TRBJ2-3	CVSSYTGQGAYTDTQYF	TGTGTCAGCAGCTACACCGGACAGGGAGCTTACACAGATACGCAGTATTTT
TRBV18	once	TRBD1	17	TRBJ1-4	CASSPRTGPSTNEKLFF	TGTGCCAGCTCACCTCGGACAGGGCCTTCAACTAATGAAAAACTGTTTTTT
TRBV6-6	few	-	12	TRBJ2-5	CASSRTVHEQYF	TGTGCCAGCAGTAGGACAGTCCATGAGCAGTACTTC
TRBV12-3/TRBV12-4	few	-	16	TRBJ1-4	CASSLGPKATNEKLFF	TGTGCCAGCAGTTTAGGCCCGAAAGCAACTAATGAAAAACTGTTTTTT
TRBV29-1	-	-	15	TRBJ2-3	CSVGFGQGSTDTQYF	TGCAGCGTTGGATTCGGGCAGGGGAGCACAGATACGCAGTATTTT
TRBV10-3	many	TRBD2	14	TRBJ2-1	CAISETLADNEQFF	TGTGCCATCAGTGAGACTCTAGCGGACAATGAGCAGTTCTTC
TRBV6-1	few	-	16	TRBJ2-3	CASSEGWGVPTDTQYF	TGTGCCAGCAGTGAAGGTTGGGGGGTCCCCACAGATACGCAGTATTTT
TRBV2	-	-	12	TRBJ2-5	CASRRNQETQYF	TGTGCCAGCAGGCGGAACCAAGAGACCCAGTACTTC
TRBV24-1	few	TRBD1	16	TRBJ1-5	CATSDATGGSNQPQHF	TGTGCCACCAGTGACGCGACAGGGGGTAGCAATCAGCCCCAGCATTTT
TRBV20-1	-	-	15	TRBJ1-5	CSARGRRGDNQPQHF	TGCAGTGCTAGGGGGCGTCGAGGGGACAATCAGCCCCAGCATTTT